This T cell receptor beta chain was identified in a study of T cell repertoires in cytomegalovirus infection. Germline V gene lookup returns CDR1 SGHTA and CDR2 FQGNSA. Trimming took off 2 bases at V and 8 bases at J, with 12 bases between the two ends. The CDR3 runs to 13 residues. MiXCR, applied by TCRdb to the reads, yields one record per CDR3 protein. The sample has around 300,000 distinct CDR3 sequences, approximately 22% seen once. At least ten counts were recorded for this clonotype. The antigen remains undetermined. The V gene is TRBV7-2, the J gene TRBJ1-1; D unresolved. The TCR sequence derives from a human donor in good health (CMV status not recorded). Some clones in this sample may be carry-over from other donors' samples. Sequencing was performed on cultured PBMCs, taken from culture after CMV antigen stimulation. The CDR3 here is CASSLPSGREAFF. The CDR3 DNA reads TGTGCCAGCAGCTTACCATCTGGCAGAGAAGCTTTCTTT.